This T cell receptor beta chain is from a study of T cell repertoires in cytomegalovirus infection. Study-level background: Recently identified HLA-C-restricted CMV epitopes were used, and well-studied HLA-B-restricted CMV epitopes were used as well. Evidence of both CMV infection and a matching HLA type came from public TCR beta signatures. Regarding the study as a whole: The ex vivo response was dominated by HLA-C-restricted CMV-specific TCR beta clonotypes.

Looked up from germline, CDR1 is KGHSH and CDR2 is LQKENI. The CDR3 loop spans 13 amino acids. About this clonotype: Its antigen is currently unknown. A read error may account for a junction end that differs from germline.

A single record per CDR3 protein comes from TCRdb applying MiXCR to the reads. Here the sample spans some 940,000 distinct CDR3 sequences, roughly 31% being singletons. V and J are TRBV18 and TRBJ2-7, with a tentative D call TRBD1 (5 bases). Sequences were derived from cultured CD8+ T cells from PBMCs, sampled from culture after CMV antigen stimulation. The TCR was taken from a human donor in good health (CMV status not recorded). Some clones in this sample may be carry-over from other donors' samples. Here the CDR3 reads CVSSPRGNYEQYF. Written as DNA, the CDR3 is TGTGTCAGCTCACCAAGGGGAAACTACGAGCAGTACTTC. Full variable domain (rest looked up from reference TRBV18 and TRBJ2-7): NAGVMQNPRHLVRRRGQEARLRCSPMKGHSHVYWYRQLPEEGLKFMVYLQKENIIDESGMPKERFSAEFPKEGPSILRIQQVVRGDSAAYFCVSSPRGNYEQYFGPGTRLTVT.